This is a list of T cell receptor beta chains from one sample in a study of neurological immune-mediated disorders. TCRdb re-called the 5' RACE reads with MiXCR, one entry per CDR3 protein. In the table there are tens of thousands of distinct CDR3 sequences, around 3.6% of which are singletons. Sequenced sample: PBMCs. The receptors originated from a woman in her 50s with multiple sclerosis. Both conserved end residues are part of each CDR3. A D gene is named only where the DNA matches it firmly. A row's size may be missing; if present it is once, few, many or a size class.

TRBV7-9	TRBJ1-1	-	few	TGTGCCAGCAGCTTCGCAGGGAGGCTCGCTGAAGCTTTCTTT	CASSFAGRLAEAFF
TRBV7-2	TRBJ2-3	TRBD2	many	TGTGCCAGCAGCTTAAGGGCGGGGGGGGGCACAGATACGCAGTATTTT	CASSLRAGGGTDTQYF
TRBV20-1	TRBJ1-5	-	few	TGCAGTGCTAGTTCTCGGCTGGTTAACCGGGGTCAGCACCAGCATTTT	CSASSRLVNRGQHQHF
TRBV6-5	TRBJ1-5	-	-	TGTGCCAGCAGACGGGCCGGAGGGGCAGGTCAGCCCCAGCATTTT	CASRRAGGAGQPQHF
TRBV5-1	TRBJ2-7	TRBD1	many	TGCGCCAGCAGGGCGACCGGGACAGGGTTCTACGAGCAGTACTTC	CASRATGTGFYEQYF
TRBV7-9	TRBJ1-6	-	many	TGTGCCAGCAGCTTATGGACAGAAAATTCACCCCTCCACTTT	CASSLWTENSPLHF
TRBV11-2	TRBJ2-1	TRBD1	many	TGTGCCAGCAGCTTTCGGGACAGGGGGAACAATGAGCAGTTCTTC	CASSFRDRGNNEQFF
TRBV21-1	TRBJ1-2	-	many	TGTGCCAGCAGCATACAGATACAGGGGTTTAACTATGGCTACACCTTC	CASSIQIQGFNYGYTF
TRBV5-6	TRBJ2-1	TRBD2	many	TGTGCCAGCAGTCCTATGAGAGCGGGGGGGCCGCTGGGCGATGAGCAGTTCTTC	CASSPMRAGGPLGDEQFF
TRBV14	TRBJ1-1	-	many	TGTGCCAGCAGCCAAGAAAGGAGGGTCAGGGTTAACACTGAAGCTTTCTTT	CASSQERRVRVNTEAFF
TRBV7-8	TRBJ1-5	-	many	TGTGCCAGCAGCTTATTGCCCGTGCCAAGCAATCAGCCCCAGCATTTT	CASSLLPVPSNQPQHF
TRBV3-1	TRBJ2-5	-	many	TGTGCCAGCAGCCAAGTTCGAGAGACCCAGTACTTC	CASSQVRETQYF
TRBV18	TRBJ1-1	TRBD1	many	TGTGCCAGCTCACCCGGACAGGTCAACACTGAAGCTTTCTTT	CASSPGQVNTEAFF
TRBV29-1	TRBJ2-1	-	many	TGCAGCGTTGATGGGCAGAGCTCCTACAATGAGCAGTTCTTC	CSVDGQSSYNEQFF
TRBV4-3	TRBJ2-7	TRBD2	many	TGCGCCAGCAGCCAAGATAGAGGGGGACTAGCGTACGAGCAGTACTTC	CASSQDRGGLAYEQYF
TRBV7-2	TRBJ2-5	TRBD2	many	TGTGCCAGCAGCTTAGGGGGAGGGGAGGGAGAGACCCAGTACTTC	CASSLGGGEGETQYF
TRBV12-3/TRBV12-4	TRBJ2-2	-	many	TGTGCCAGCAGTTTTGGGACAACGAACACCGGGGAGCTGTTTTTT	CASSFGTTNTGELFF
TRBV6-5	TRBJ1-1	-	many	TGTGCCAGCAGTTACCTTACTGAAGCTTTCTTT	CASSYLTEAFF
TRBV25-1	TRBJ2-1	-	many	TGTGCCAGCAGTGAATATGGGGGACCACATGTTGAGCAGTTCTTC	CASSEYGGPHVEQFF
TRBV4-3	TRBJ1-2	TRBD1	many	TGCGCCAGCAGCCCGTCCCAGGGGGTGAGAGGCGGCTACACCTTC	CASSPSQGVRGGYTF
TRBV5-1	TRBJ2-3	-	many	TGCGCCAGCAGCTTTAGCGGAAGATTCACAGATACGCAGTATTTT	CASSFSGRFTDTQYF
TRBV20-1	TRBJ2-2	-	many	TGCAGTGCTGCCAACACCGGGGAGCTGTTTTTT	CSAANTGELFF
TRBV6-2/TRBV6-3	TRBJ2-1	TRBD2	many	TGTGCCAGCAGTAAGGGACTAGCGGGGCGGAATGAGCAGTTCTTC	CASSKGLAGRNEQFF
TRBV7-2	TRBJ2-1	-	many	TGTGCCAGCAGCATCGCGGCATTCGATCTTTACAATGAGCAGTTCTTC	CASSIAAFDLYNEQFF
TRBV7-2	TRBJ2-4	TRBD2	many	TGTGCCAGCAGCTCGGGGGGGTCGGCAAACATTCAGTACTTC	CASSSGGSANIQYF
TRBV5-1	TRBJ1-5	-	many	TGCGCCAGCAGCTCTGGGACGGGCGGCAATCAGCCCCAGCATTTT	CASSSGTGGNQPQHF
TRBV7-2	TRBJ2-1	-	many	TGTGCCAGCAGCTTAAAGGAGGGGGACCGTGGCTCCTACAATGAGCAGTTCTTC	CASSLKEGDRGSYNEQFF
TRBV29-1	TRBJ2-2	TRBD1	many	TGCAGCGGCCGGACAGGAACCAACACCGGGGAGCTGTTTTTT	CSGRTGTNTGELFF